The 3 T cell receptor beta chains presented below share a single source sample, sequenced in a study of blood T cell repertoires in COVID-19. Clones were sequenced by immunoSEQ multiplex PCR, and TCRdb holds only the in-frame ones, with some missing. The sample carries approximately 160,000 clones, around 87% recorded once. Sequencing was performed on peripheral blood. The receptor set was obtained from a man aged 55-75 years with COVID-19, enrolled during active disease.

The rearrangement links TRBV9 to TRBJ1-4; D unresolved. The germline CDR1 and CDR2 sequences are SGDLS and YYNGEE. CDR3 length: 15 amino acids. V lost 3 bases to trimming and J lost 0 bases, with 9 bases between them. In DNA form, the CDR3 reads TGTGCCAGCAGCGCCCCAGGTGCAACTAATGAAAAACTGTTTTTT. Translated, it gives CASSAPGATNEKLFF.

The chain joins TRBV6-2 or TRBV6-3 to TRBJ2-1; 12 positions match TRBD2. Germline V gene data show CDR1 as MNHEY and CDR2 as SVGEGT. This CDR3 comprises 16 residues. After removal of 6 bases from V and 2 bases from J, the junction contained 5 bases not matched to a gene. The CDR3 coding sequence is TGTGCCAGCAGCGACAGACTAGCGGGAGCCTACAATGAGCAGTTCTTC. It specifies CASSDRLAGAYNEQFF.

The rearrangement uses TRBV28 and TRBJ2-3, with D possibly being TRBD2 (5 bases). CDR3 length: 12 amino acids. CDR1 and CDR2 (germline): MDHEN, SYDVKM. Trimming pared 3 bases from V and 14 bases from J, leaving 15 bases between. In DNA form, the CDR3 reads TGTGCCAGCAGTTTGCGGGCCAGTTGGAGGTATTTT. It encodes CASSLRASWRYF.